One and the same sample provided the 11 T cell receptor beta chains below, sequenced in a study of OX40 agonist ivuxolimab in advanced cancers. Sequencing was performed with immunoSEQ multiplex PCR; in TCRdb, only in-frame clones are kept and a portion is missing. Altogether more than 70,000 clones are present, 65% to 90% being singletons, with the ten largest covering about 0.49%. Sequences were derived from CD4+ or CD8+ T cells sorted from blood, sampled in a trial of the OX40 agonist ivuxolimab. These receptors were obtained from an adult with an advanced solid tumor such as melanoma, head and neck, liver or kidney cancer.

This clone appeared a single time. V usage is TRBV5-1 and J usage is TRBJ1-3, with TRBD1 as a possible D gene (5 bases). Germline lookup yields CDR1 SGHRS and CDR2 YFSETQ. The ends were cut back, 4 bases at V and 0 bases at J, with 14 bases in the middle. This CDR3 is 16 amino acids long. CDR3 DNA sequence: TGCGCCAGCAGCGATTCTGACAGAACCTCTGGAAACACCATATATTTT. It codes for CASSDSDRTSGNTIYF.

Comment on this clone: Other nucleotide sequences from this sample produce the same CDR3. The J gene is TRBJ1-5, the V gene TRBV30, with no clear D. Germline V gene lookup returns CDR1 GTSNPN and CDR2 SVGIG (reference sequence). Trimming removed 0 bases from V and 1 base from J, with 4 bases in between. The CDR3 is 13 residues long. The CDR3 region is CAWSVRSNQPQHF. DNA for the CDR3: TGTGCCTGGAGTGTACGGAGCAATCAGCCCCAGCATTTT.

For the CDR3, the DNA is TGCGCCAGCAGCCGGGACTCAGACTCACCCCTCCACTTT. Encoded protein: CASSRDSDSPLHF. This chain links TRBV10-1 with TRBJ1-6; maybe TRBD1 (5 bases). The CDR3 covers 13 residues. The germline V gene has CDR1 WNHNN and CDR2 SYGVQD (reference sequence). The V gene lost 6 bases and the J gene lost 10 bases, with 13 bases spanning the gap.

The chain links TRBV5-6 to TRBJ2-7, with 7 bases that match TRBD1. CDR3 size: 16 residues. Germline V gene sequence: CDR1 SGHDT, CDR2 YYEEEE. V was clipped by 3 bases and J by 3 bases; unmatched bases: 12. CDR3 region: CASSWFRGTAYYEQYF. In DNA, the CDR3 is TGTGCCAGCAGCTGGTTTAGGGGGACAGCCTACTACGAGCAGTACTTC.

This chain links TRBV7-8 with TRBJ2-5; 8 nucleotides line up with TRBD2. CDR3 length: 14 amino acids. J gave up 5 bases and V 6 bases, and 8 bases lay outside the gene matches. From germline, CDR1 is SGHVS and CDR2 FQNEAQ. The CDR3 coding sequence is TGTGCCAGCAGTACCAGCGGGGGTAGGGAGACCCAGTACTTC. Translating gives CASSTSGGRETQYF.

The rearrangement joins TRBV9 to TRBJ1-2; 12 bases fit TRBD1. Germline V gives CDR1 SGDLS, CDR2 YYNGEE. The CDR3 covers 16 residues. V gave up 0 bases and J gave up 4 bases; unmatched junction bases: 4. The CDR3 here is CASSVGDRGPVYGYTF. The DNA of the CDR3 is TGTGCCAGCAGCGTAGGGGACAGGGGGCCGGTCTATGGCTACACCTTC.

This clone was counted between two and nine times. The chain recombines TRBV9 with TRBJ1-1; D is ambiguous. Deletions cut 0 bases from V and 1 base from J, with 4 bases between. The CDR3 is 13 amino acids. Per germline, CDR1 SGDLS and CDR2 YYNGEE. The CDR3 nucleotides read TGTGCCAGCAGCGTAGTACCGAACACTGAAGCTTTCTTT. Translated: CASSVVPNTEAFF.

The V gene is TRBV4-2, the J gene TRBJ2-7; D might be TRBD1 or TRBD2, each matching 5 bases. Germline V gives CDR1 LGHNA, CDR2 YNFKEQ. This CDR3 comprises 15 residues. With 0 bases removed from V and 2 bases from J, the gap between germline ends came to 11 bases. Here the CDR3 DNA reads TGTGCCAGCAGCCAAGAGCGACGGGACCCCTACGAGCAGTACTTC. Protein product: CASSQERRDPYEQYF.

The chain couples TRBV7-2 to TRBJ2-5, with TRBD2 matching over 11 bases. The trim removed 3 bases at V and 4 bases at J, leaving 13 bases unmatched. Germline values: CDR1 SGHTA, CDR2 FQGNSA. The CDR3 is 18 amino acids. This CDR3 is CASSFGALAGGQGETQYF. CDR3 nucleotide sequence: TGTGCCAGCAGCTTCGGGGCCCTAGCGGGGGGCCAGGGAGAGACCCAGTACTTC.

There are a few counts of this clone. CDR3 in DNA: TGTGCCAGCTCACTCGCCGCCGGGAAAAATCAGCCCCAGCATTTT. It is translated as CASSLAAGKNQPQHF. The J gene is TRBJ1-5, the V gene TRBV18; D call uncertain. The CDR3 totals 15 residues. With 4 bases removed from V and 4 bases from J, the gap between germline ends came to 14 bases. Per the germline V gene, CDR1 is KGHSH and CDR2 is LQKENI.

V usage is TRBV10-2 and J usage is TRBJ1-2, with D possibly being TRBD1 (5 bases). The CDR3 spans 13 residues. Germline V gene data show CDR1 as WSHSY and CDR2 as SAAADI. Trimming shortened V by 3 bases and J by 7 bases, and 12 bases separated the two germline ends. The CDR3 coding sequence is TGCGCCAGCAGTGATAGGGGCGCGGGTGGCTACACCTTC. Protein sequence: CASSDRGAGGYTF.